One sample yielded the 21 T cell receptor beta chains listed below, sequenced in a study of naive and memory T cell subsets. The beta constant-region primer was an equimolar mix of two oligonucleotides covering TRBC1 and TRBC2. Four rounds of PCR amplified the ligated cDNA using nested alpha and beta constant-region primers plus SP2. TCRdb fed the UMI-ligation and nested PCR reads into MiXCR, producing one record per CDR3 protein. The sample contains around 18,000 distinct CDR3 sequences, roughly 8.7% of which appear only once. The sequenced sample consisted of central memory CD8+ T cells from blood. The receptors derive from a human donor in good health.

This clonotype was seen at least ten times. DNA for the CDR3: TGCAGTGCTAGGGAACCGGGACAGGGCTTCCATGGCTACACCTTC. Amino acids: CSAREPGQGFHGYTF. The V gene is TRBV20-1, the J gene TRBJ1-2; TRBD1 agrees at 9 bases. CDR3 length: 15 amino acids. Germline V gene lookup returns CDR1 DFQATT and CDR2 SNEGSKA (reference sequence). V was clipped by 3 bases and J by 6 bases; unmatched bases: 11.

This clonotype occurred a few times. The chain has TRBV13 and TRBJ2-3; maybe TRBD1 (6 bases). Between the trimmed V and J ends, which lost 2 bases and 2 bases, there was a span of 11 bases. CDR3 length equals 15 residues. Per the germline V gene, CDR1 is PRHDT and CDR2 is FYEKMQ (reference sequence). The CDR3 DNA is TGTGCCAGCAGCTTAAAGCAGGGGTACACAGATACGCAGTATTTT. Translation gives CASSLKQGYTDTQYF.

This clonotype has only a few counts. The rearrangement joins TRBV27 to TRBJ2-1; weak D call: TRBD2 (5 bases). CDR1 is MNHEY and CDR2 is SMNVEV in the germline V gene (reference sequence). There are 15 residues in the CDR3. V was cut by 6 bases and J by 0 bases, with 12 bases left in between. CDR3 sequence reads: CASSPRGYSYNEQFF. In DNA, the CDR3 is TGTGCCAGCAGCCCCCGGGGTTACTCCTACAATGAGCAGTTCTTC.

Worth noting for this clonotype: With a much larger clone just one base away, this may be a read error. The chain joins TRBV9 to TRBJ1-1; the D gene is possibly TRBD1 (5 bases). Germline-derived CDR1 and CDR2 are SGDLS and YYNGEE. This CDR3 region has 15 residues. The V end was cut by 4 bases, the J end by 1 base, with 14 bases between. The CDR3 coding sequence is TGTGCCAGCAGCCCGGAGGGGCAGAGGAACACTGAAGCTTTCTTT. Protein: CASSPEGQRNTEAFF.

The genes are TRBV4-3 and TRBJ2-3; 10 bases agree with TRBD2. The ends lost 4 bases at V and 9 bases at J; junction bases unmatched: 7. The CDR3 sequence is 14 residues long. Germline CDR1 and CDR2: LGHNA and YSLEER. Here the CDR3 reads CASSPRIAGGTQYF. For the CDR3, the DNA is TGCGCCAGCAGCCCCCGGATAGCGGGGGGCACGCAGTATTTT.

This clonotype has at least ten counts. The chain couples TRBV7-9 to TRBJ2-7, with TRBD1 identical over 8 bases. V gave up 4 bases and J gave up 3 bases; unmatched junction bases: 8. In germline, CDR1 is SEHNR, CDR2 FQNEAQ (reference sequence). The CDR3 totals 15 residues. The CDR3 spells CASSSGQGNDYEQYF. CDR3 coding DNA: TGTGCCAGCAGCTCCGGACAGGGCAACGACTACGAGCAGTACTTC.

There are many counts of this clonotype. The V call is TRBV7-9, the J call TRBJ1-5; 9 positions agree with TRBD1. The CDR3 runs 14 residues. Per germline, CDR1 SEHNR and CDR2 FQNEAQ (reference sequence). The V gene end was trimmed by 5 bases and the J gene end by 1 base; junction bases not matched to a gene: 0. CDR3 region: CASSDRGSNQPQHF. The CDR3 bases are TGTGCCAGCAGCGACAGGGGGAGCAATCAGCCCCAGCATTTT.

A note on this clonotype: A much larger clone lies one base from this, so it may be a read error. The chain links TRBV19 to TRBJ2-3; D not certain. This CDR3 comprises 11 residues. Germline V lookup: CDR1 LNHDA, CDR2 SQIVND (reference sequence). For the CDR3, the DNA is TGTGCCAGTAGTACGGCAGATACGAAGTATTTT. Translation gives CASSTADTKYF.

The gene calls are TRBV2 and TRBJ2-3; 7 bases fit TRBD2. The length of the CDR3 is 15 residues. V shed 1 base and J 6 bases; nucleotides not matched to a gene: 7. The germline CDR1 and CDR2 sequences are SNHLY and FYNNEI. The CDR3, as DNA: TGTGCCAGCAGTGAAGGCGTAACTAGCGACGATACGCAGTATTTT. Its protein product is CASSEGVTSDDTQYF.

This clonotype is judged medium-sized. V gene TRBV28 combines with J gene TRBJ2-7; 7 bases line up with TRBD1. The junction had 7 bases not matched to a gene; V was cut back by 6 bases and J by 2 bases. Germline-derived CDR1 and CDR2 are MDHEN and SYDVKM. The CDR3 runs 14 residues. The CDR3, as DNA: TGTGCCAGCAGACCGAGACAGGGCCCCTACGAGCAGTACTTC. The encoded protein is CASRPRQGPYEQYF.

This clonotype was observed a few times. The V gene is TRBV20-1, the J gene TRBJ1-5, with 8 positions matching TRBD1. Germline values: CDR1 DFQATT, CDR2 SNEGSKA (reference sequence). This CDR3 is built from 15 residues. V lost 1 base and J lost 4; bases outside the gene matches: 6. CDR3 nucleotide sequence: TGCAGTGCTAGAGCCCCAGGGGGCGAAAATCAGCCCCAGCATTTT. Its translation is CSARAPGGENQPQHF.

The chain recombines TRBV12-3 or TRBV12-4 with TRBJ2-2; 7 bases agree with TRBD1. V gave up 3 bases and J gave up 4 bases; unmatched junction bases: 8. The CDR3 extends over 16 amino acids. This CDR3 is CASSFTTGKSTGELFF. CDR3 DNA sequence: TGTGCCAGCAGTTTTACGACAGGGAAATCCACCGGGGAGCTGTTTTTT.

A word on this clonotype: With a much larger clone just one base away, this may be a read error. This chain uses TRBV28 with TRBJ1-4; maybe TRBD1 (6 bases). In germline, CDR1 is MDHEN, CDR2 SYDVKM. Trimming cost V 7 bases and J 7 bases, with 25 bases left between them. The length of the CDR3 is 17 residues. This CDR3 is CASTRKRLRQGGEKLFF. The CDR3 DNA follows: TGTGCCAGCACCCGAAAACGCTTACGACAAGGGGGTGAAAAACTGTTTTTT.

In its sample, this clonotype was seen a few times. CDR3 in DNA: TGTGCCAGCAGCATGCGACCTAGCGGAGAGGGGTTCGAGCAGTACTTC. Encoded protein: CASSMRPSGEGFEQYF. This sequence joins TRBV11-2 and TRBJ2-7; TRBD2 matches 7 bases. The CDR3 is 16 amino acids. Germline CDR1 SGHAT, CDR2 FQNNGV. With V trimmed by 5 bases and J by 6 bases, 16 bases remained unmatched. Drawing the rest from reference TRBV11-2 and TRBJ2-7, the complete variable domain is EAGVAQSPRYKIIEKRQSVAFWCNPISGHATLYWYQQILGQGPKLLIQFQNNGVVDDSQLPKDRFSAERLKGVDSTLKIQPAKLEDSAVYLCASSMRPSGEGFEQYFGPGTRLTVT.

The chain couples TRBV15 to TRBJ1-5; D not resolved. Germline V CDR1 and CDR2: LNHNV, YYDKDF (reference sequence). V was clipped by 0 bases and J by 3 bases, with 12 bases between them. The CDR3 has 16 residues. CDR3 coding DNA: TGTGCCACCAGCAGAGAAAGGGTGATATCCAATCAGCCCCAGCATTTT. Translated, it gives CATSRERVISNQPQHF.

The V gene is TRBV7-6, the J gene TRBJ1-1, with 9 bases identical to TRBD1. The CDR3 has 15 residues. Per germline, CDR1 SGHVS and CDR2 FNYEAQ. Trimming cost V 5 bases and J 3 bases; bases outside gene matches: 7. Here the CDR3 DNA reads TGTGCCAGCAGCACTGACAGGGGGAGGGACACTGAAGCTTTCTTT. The encoded protein is CASSTDRGRDTEAFF.

This clonotype was picked up many times. The rearrangement joins TRBV7-8 to TRBJ2-1, with 9 bases aligning to TRBD1. This CDR3 comprises 15 residues. CDR1 SGHVS and CDR2 FQNEAQ come from the germline V gene. J gave up 7 bases and V 2 bases, and 6 bases lay outside the gene matches. The CDR3: CASSLYGTGINEQFF. In nucleotides, the CDR3 is TGTGCCAGCAGCTTATATGGGACAGGGATAAATGAGCAGTTCTTC.

This clonotype was seen more than once but under ten times. The V call is TRBV27, the J call TRBJ2-7; D gene ambiguous. Germline CDR1 MNHEY, CDR2 SMNVEV (reference sequence). The V gene lost 2 bases and the J gene lost 4 bases, with 15 bases spanning the gap. The CDR3 is 15 residues long. In DNA, the CDR3 is TGTGCCAGCAGTTTAACGGCTAGTGATGGTTACGAGCAGTACTTC. This encodes CASSLTASDGYEQYF.

Sample share makes this clonotype medium-sized. This chain joins TRBV15 and TRBJ2-5; TRBD1 matches 8 bases. CDR1 and CDR2 from the germline V gene are LNHNV and YYDKDF (reference sequence). V was pared by 0 bases and J by 0 bases, with 15 bases of the junction left unmatched. The CDR3 has 20 amino acids. CDR3 in DNA: TGTGCCACCAGCAGAGAGGGGGATCGGTCTCCGGGACAGGACCAAGAGACCCAGTACTTC. Amino acids: CATSREGDRSPGQDQETQYF.

This clonotype was found many times. The chain links TRBV5-1 to TRBJ1-1; 8 bases agree with TRBD1. The V gene's germline CDR1 is SGHRS and CDR2 YFSETQ. CDR3 size: 16 residues. V was clipped by 4 bases and J by 2 bases; unmatched bases: 10. The CDR3 reads CASSPGTTGGNTEAFF. CDR3 sequence (DNA): TGCGCCAGCAGCCCGGGGACAACAGGGGGTAACACTGAAGCTTTCTTT.

The genes are TRBV15 and TRBJ2-7; D is perhaps TRBD1 or TRBD2 (5 bases each). Deletions cut 5 bases from V and 1 base from J, with 15 bases between. The CDR3 totals 15 residues. CDR1 LNHNV and CDR2 YYDKDF come from the germline V gene (reference sequence). CDR3: CATSLGDEGSYEQYF. CDR3 coding DNA: TGTGCCACCAGCCTTGGGGACGAGGGATCCTACGAGCAGTACTTC. Using reference TRBV15 and TRBJ2-7 for the parts outside the CDR3, the full variable domain is DAMVIQNPRYQVTQFGKPVTLSCSQTLNHNVMYWYQQKSSQAPKLLFHYYDKDFNNEADTPDNFQSRRPNTSFCFLDIRSPGLGDTAMYLCATSLGDEGSYEQYFGPGTRLTVT.